This T cell receptor beta chain appears in the sequencing data of a study of blood T cell repertoires in COVID-19. The overall study: The United States, Italy and Spain were the sources of the acute and convalescent COVID-19 samples. PBMCs, B-cell-depleted T cells, or T cells were the source of the cDNA or gDNA that made up the material.

Per the study methods: Amplification of reference gene primers provided the estimated nucleated cell counts. Here immunoSEQ multiplex PCR was the method, and the copy in TCRdb shows in-frame clones only, minus some. D and trimming come from the DNA, and the V and J calls and clone size come from that table. The repertoire consists of about 15,000 clones, with 70% to 80% occurring once and the leading ten covering roughly 15%. This sequence originates from a human donor in a cohort sampled during active COVID-19. Material: peripheral blood.

CDR3 in amino acids: CASSLGLNQPQHF. CDR3 DNA: TGCGCCAGCAGCTTGGGACTAAATCAGCCCCAGCATTTT. V is TRBV5-1 and J is TRBJ1-5, with D unresolved. The CDR3 covers 13 residues. Germline lookup yields CDR1 SGHRS and CDR2 YFSETQ. Trimming shortened V by 0 bases and J by 4 bases, and 5 bases separated the two germline ends. Using reference TRBV5-1 and TRBJ1-5 for the parts outside the CDR3, the full variable domain is KAGVTQTPRYLIKTRGQQVTLSCSPISGHRSVSWYQQTPGQGLQFLFEYFSETQRNKGNFPGRFSGRQFSNSRSEMNVSTLELGDSALYLCASSLGLNQPQHFGDGTRLSIL.